The table lists the clone carrying this TCR beta chain with a few counts. Antigen specificity is unknown. TCRdb processed the 5' RACE reads anew with MiXCR; each CDR3 protein has one entry. Among around 550,000 distinct CDR3 sequences listed, about 19% were seen once. The data originate from a study of T cells after yellow fever vaccination. Overall study results and limits: It was a weaker secondary response, yet one that peaked faster, at day 5 versus 15.

This clonotype was obtained from a man younger than 40 who received the YFV17D yellow fever vaccine. Sequences were derived from PBMCs, sampled 15 days after the yellow fever booster vaccination.

The CDR3 region is CAISESAPQETQYF. CDR3 coding DNA: TGTGCCATCAGTGAGTCCGCCCCCCAAGAGACCCAGTACTTC. This sequence joins TRBV10-3 and TRBJ2-5; D is undetermined. The V end was cut by 0 bases, the J end by 1 base, with 6 bases between. Germline lookup yields CDR1 ENHRY and CDR2 SYGVKD. CDR3 size: 14 residues.